This T cell receptor beta chain was captured in a study of monozygotic twins with inflammatory bowel disease. Points from the study as a whole: Concordance status among twins (concordant versus discordant) showed no link to repertoire similarity, possibly from limited power. Cells of different T cell subtypes could not be told apart.

As to this clonotype: The antigen remains unidentified.

cDNA was produced in eight separate reactions per sample. TCRdb re-called the 5' RACE reads and catalogs CDR3 proteins one per entry, DNA excluded. Its table lists about 130,000 distinct CDR3 sequences. Investigators extracted total RNA from whole blood and did not sort T cells. Germline V gene sequence: CDR1 SGHAT, CDR2 FQNNGV. The CDR3 loop spans 17 amino acids. The chain uses TRBV11-2 and TRBJ2-3; the TCRdb call, TRBD2, lacks DNA for checking. Sequencing was done on a sample of blood. This clonotype was sampled from a human donor with ulcerative colitis or Crohn's disease, or a healthy co-twin of an affected twin (not recorded which). CDR3 protein: CASSPAGTSGSTDTQYF.